This T cell receptor (beta chain) was found in a study of low-dose radiotherapy and immunotherapy resistance in tumors. In the study overall: Every 2 weeks, cohort 1 got 0.5 Gy, reaching 6.5 Gy to the planning target volume. Patients were given intravenous nivolumab 240 mg every two weeks plus ipilimumab 1 mg/kg every six weeks.

Comments on this clonotype: One base separates it from a far larger clone, so it is likely a read error.

CDR1 MNHEY and CDR2 SVGAGI come from the germline V gene. The CDR3 covers 12 residues. Primers targeting TRAV and TRBV primed first-strand cDNA, covering alpha and beta chains. TCRs underwent roughly 19 PCR cycles of amplification with a constant-region primer and V-primer adapter. Amplification of the isolated mRNA used in vitro transcription. TCRdb processed the reads anew with MiXCR; each CDR3 protein has one entry. Among 59,000 or so distinct CDR3 sequences listed, approximately 26% were seen once. Time point denoted: before trial treatment. Each patient who was eligible had an advanced solid tumor with no tumor-infiltrating lymphocytes.

The source material was PBMCs, sampled before treatment. This chain connects TRBV6-5 to TRBJ2-2; D not resolved. This receptor was identified in a male donor with rectosigmoid adenocarcinoma. CDR3: CANSFRTGELFF. For the CDR3, the DNA is TGTGCCAACAGTTTCCGCACCGGGGAGCTGTTTTTT.